Presented here are 20 T cell receptor beta chains from one specimen sequenced in a study of glioma-infiltrating T cells after dendritic cell vaccination. Assay used: immunoSEQ multiplex PCR; TCRdb lists only in-frame clones, some missing. The sample shows under 75,000 clones, about 83% of them seen only once. Time point: after dendritic cell vaccination, including at tumor progression/relapse. The sequencing used blood, collected after dendritic cell vaccination. The receptors here all came from a human donor with glioblastoma.

This rearrangement joins TRBV28 to TRBJ2-7; 10 nucleotides match TRBD1. Losses at the gene ends were 7 bases for V and 4 bases for J; bases not matched to a gene: 7. Germline V CDR1 and CDR2: MDHEN, SYDVKM. The CDR3 is made up of 14 amino acids. This CDR3 is CASTRQGAVYEQYF. The CDR3 DNA reads TGTGCCAGCACCCGACAGGGGGCAGTTTACGAGCAGTACTTC.

The chain joins TRBV19 to TRBJ1-6; 7 bases line up with TRBD1. V was clipped by 5 bases and J by 7 bases; unmatched bases: 5. Germline-derived CDR1 and CDR2 are LNHDA and SQIVND (reference sequence). This CDR3 has 14 residues. CDR3 amino acids: CASSVRTGNSPLHF. CDR3 DNA: TGTGCCAGTAGTGTTCGGACAGGCAATTCACCCCTCCACTTT. The full variable domain, completed using reference TRBV19 and TRBJ1-6, is DGGITQSPKYLFRKEGQNVTLSCEQNLNHDAMYWYRQDPGQGLRLIYYSQIVNDFQKGDIAEGYSVSREKKESFPLTVTSAQKNPTAFYLCASSVRTGNSPLHFGNGTRLTVT.

This chain joins TRBV9 and TRBJ2-7; no clear D. CDR3 length: 16 residues. Germline-derived CDR1 and CDR2 are SGDLS and YYNGEE. V gave up 0 bases and J gave up 0 bases, with 13 bases separating them. Here the CDR3 DNA reads TGTGCCAGCAGCGTAGGAGGCGGTTTGAGCTCCTACGAGCAGTACTTC. Residues: CASSVGGGLSSYEQYF.

This clone was detected only a few times. The J gene is TRBJ2-2, the V gene TRBV5-1; maybe TRBD1 (6 bases). V lost 4 bases to trimming and J lost 9 bases, with 19 bases between them. CDR1 is SGHRS and CDR2 is YFSETQ in the germline V gene. This CDR3 is 15 amino acids long. For the CDR3, the DNA is TGCGCCAGCAGCCCCGGACAGACCCCTACAAGGGAGCTGTTTTTT. Encoded protein: CASSPGQTPTRELFF.

This clone occurred a few times. The chain combines TRBV5-1 with TRBJ2-3; 10 nucleotides line up with TRBD2. The CDR3 is 20 amino acids. V trimming: 0 bases; J trimming: 0 bases; junction bases outside the gene matches: 13. Germline V gene lookup returns CDR1 SGHRS and CDR2 YFSETQ. The CDR3 here is CASSLDPSLLAGGSTDTQYF. As DNA, the CDR3 is TGCGCCAGCAGCTTGGACCCCTCACTTTTAGCGGGGGGAAGCACAGATACGCAGTATTTT.

This clone was recorded only once. The chain recombines TRBV18 with TRBJ2-7; TRBD2 matches at 8 bases. CDR3 length equals 18 residues. The trim removed 6 bases at V and 0 bases at J, leaving 16 bases unmatched. Per germline, CDR1 KGHSH and CDR2 LQKENI. CDR3 coding DNA: TGTGCCAGCTCGCCAACAACAGGCGGGGGGTATAGCTCCTACGAGCAGTACTTC. This sequence encodes CASSPTTGGGYSSYEQYF. The complete variable domain, with remaining parts taken from reference TRBV18 and TRBJ2-7, reads NAGVMQNPRHLVRRRGQEARLRCSPMKGHSHVYWYRQLPEEGLKFMVYLQKENIIDESGMPKERFSAEFPKEGPSILRIQQVVRGDSAAYFCASSPTTGGGYSSYEQYFGPGTRLTVT.

V is TRBV5-4 and J is TRBJ2-1; 10 bases fit TRBD2. This CDR3 comprises 14 residues. Trimming cost V 4 bases and J 7 bases; bases outside gene matches: 5. Germline loops: CDR1 SGHNT, CDR2 YYREEE (reference sequence). CDR3 protein: CASSASGGRNEQFF. CDR3 DNA sequence: TGTGCCAGCAGCGCTAGCGGGGGCAGGAATGAGCAGTTCTTC. Combining the CDR3 with reference TRBV5-4 and TRBJ2-1 gives the whole variable domain ETGVTQSPTHLIKTRGQQVTLRCSSQSGHNTVSWYQQALGQGPQFIFQYYREEENGRGNFPPRFSGLQFPNYSSELNVNALELDDSALYLCASSASGGRNEQFFGPGTRLTVL.

This clone was seen a single time. The V call is TRBV28, the J call TRBJ2-7; D is possibly TRBD2 (5 bases). This CDR3 region has 13 residues. V was pared by 6 bases and J by 3 bases, with 12 bases between. Per germline, CDR1 MDHEN and CDR2 SYDVKM. The CDR3 region has the DNA TGTGCCAGCAGCCAGAGAGGGAGCTACGAGCAGTACTTC. This sequence encodes CASSQRGSYEQYF.

The chain is built from TRBV7-6 and TRBJ2-3; possible D gene TRBD1, 5 bases. The length of the CDR3 is 17 residues. Germline-derived CDR1 and CDR2 are SGHVS and FNYEAQ. Trimming stripped 3 bases from V and 0 bases from J, with 16 bases between. In nucleotides, the CDR3 is TGTGCCAGCAGCTTCTACGTGGGGCGGATTAGCACAGATACGCAGTATTTT. This sequence encodes CASSFYVGRISTDTQYF.

The rearrangement uses TRBV4-3 and TRBJ1-1, with a possible D match to TRBD1 (6 bases). The germline V gene has CDR1 LGHNA and CDR2 YSLEER. The CDR3 is 14 residues long. The V and J ends lost 2 bases and 7 bases respectively, with 14 bases between them. The CDR3 is CASSQYTGLGEAFF. The CDR3 DNA reads as TGCGCCAGCAGCCAATACACAGGGCTTGGTGAAGCTTTCTTT.

The J gene is TRBJ1-2, the V gene TRBV29-1; D might be TRBD1 (5 bases). The germline gives CDR1 SQVTM, CDR2 ANQGSEA. This CDR3 region has 14 residues. V lost 3 bases and J lost 2, with 13 bases in between. As DNA, the CDR3 is TGCAGCGTTGACAGGGAACGGATGAACTATGGCTACACCTTC. This encodes CSVDRERMNYGYTF.

The rearrangement joins TRBV7-9 to TRBJ1-4, with 9 bases that match TRBD1. The V gene end was trimmed by 4 bases and the J gene end by 7 bases; junction bases not matched to a gene: 10. Germline V lookup: CDR1 SEHNR, CDR2 FQNEAQ (reference sequence). CDR3 size: 16 residues. CDR3 sequence (DNA): TGTGCCAGCAGCTCCCACAGGGGGCGAAGGTTTGAAAAACTGTTTTTT. This gives the protein CASSSHRGRRFEKLFF.

CDR3: CASSQPPRANTGELFF. In DNA, the CDR3 is TGCGCCAGCAGCCAACCACCAAGAGCGAACACCGGGGAGCTGTTTTTT. This chain uses TRBV5-1 with TRBJ2-2; D is ambiguous. Germline CDR1 is SGHRS and CDR2 is YFSETQ. There are 16 residues in the CDR3. Trimming took off 4 bases at V and 0 bases at J, with 13 bases between the two ends.

V gene TRBV28 combines with J gene TRBJ2-7, with D uncertain. This CDR3 is 14 amino acids long. Trimming took off 7 bases at V and 2 bases at J, with 15 bases between the two ends. Germline V gene data show CDR1 as MDHEN and CDR2 as SYDVKM. The CDR3 region is CASTLSSDPYEQYF. Written as DNA, the CDR3 is TGTGCCAGCACCCTTAGCTCAGACCCCTACGAGCAGTACTTC.

V gene TRBV29-1 combines with J gene TRBJ2-3; a weak D match, TRBD2 (6 bases). Trimming took off 2 bases at V and 0 bases at J, with 18 bases between the two ends. The CDR3 extends over 17 amino acids. Germline assignment: CDR1 SQVTM and CDR2 ANQGSEA. The CDR3 sequence: CSVEPTALAGSTDTQYF. Here the CDR3 DNA reads TGCAGCGTTGAACCTACAGCGTTGGCGGGGAGCACAGATACGCAGTATTTT.

This clone was seen just once. The chain has TRBV7-8 and TRBJ2-7, with TRBD1 matching 9 bases. Germline-derived CDR1 and CDR2 are SGHVS and FQNEAQ. Losses at the gene ends were 5 bases for V and 6 bases for J; bases not matched to a gene: 14. The CDR3 length is 16 residues. The CDR3 loop reads CASSQTGQGPVGEQYF. CDR3 DNA sequence: TGTGCCAGCAGCCAAACCGGACAGGGGCCCGTGGGCGAGCAGTACTTC.

The V gene is TRBV28, the J gene TRBJ2-7, with D maybe TRBD1 (6 bases). The germline V and J ends were trimmed by 6 bases and 4 bases, with 10 bases remaining between them. Germline CDR1 and CDR2: MDHEN and SYDVKM. This CDR3 spans 12 amino acids. In nucleotides, the CDR3 is TGTGCCAGCAGGAAGCAGGGGTACGAGCAGTACTTC. This encodes CASRKQGYEQYF.

This clone was detected once. The chain combines TRBV25-1 with TRBJ2-5; a possible D gene is TRBD2 (6 bases). V lost 6 bases and J lost 5, with 13 bases in between. CDR1 MGHDK and CDR2 SYGVNS come from the germline V gene. The CDR3 length is 13 residues. CDR3 bases: TGTGCCAGCAGAGGGGCAGGGAGGGAGACCCAGTACTTC. Protein: CASRGAGRETQYF.

The CDR3 coding sequence is TGTGCCAGCCACGGGTCCTTAGGGGGTGGGGAGCAGTACTTC. As protein: CASHGSLGGGEQYF. V is TRBV25-1 and J is TRBJ2-7, with D possibly matching TRBD1 (6 bases). The CDR3 is 14 residues long. CDR1 is MGHDK and CDR2 is SYGVNS in the germline V gene. The V gene lost 8 bases and the J gene lost 7 bases, with 21 bases spanning the gap.

The chain is built from TRBV11-3 and TRBJ1-2; TRBD1 aligns across 7 bases. V was clipped by 5 bases and J by 7 bases; unmatched bases: 7. Germline CDR1 is SGHNT and CDR2 is YENEEA. The CDR3 has 13 residues. This chain's CDR3 is CASSLGTETGYTF. DNA of the CDR3: TGTGCCAGCAGCCTGGGGACAGAGACTGGCTACACCTTC.